The present T cell receptor beta chain was sequenced within a study of blood T cell repertoires in COVID-19. On the study more broadly: Acute-phase and convalescent COVID-19 samples originated in the United States, Italy and Spain. Sources were T cells, B-cell-depleted T cells, or PBMCs; the material itself was cDNA or gDNA.

Repertoires were generated with immunoSEQ multiplex PCR, while TCRdb's copy carries only in-frame clones and drops some. The data show 150,000 or so clones, with roughly four fifths seen just once and about 12% held by the top ten. After removal of 7 bases from V and 2 bases from J, the junction contained 7 bases not matched to a gene. CDR1 and CDR2 (germline): LNHDA, SQIVND (reference sequence). The CDR3 is 17 amino acids. Those who participated ranged in age from 18 to 89 years and resided in under 25 US areas. Material for sequencing was PBMCs or T cells enriched from blood (not recorded which). This TCR was recovered from a man aged 45-65 years who had recovered from COVID-19. V usage is TRBV19 and J usage is TRBJ2-2, with TRBD2 matching 13 bases. Here the CDR3 DNA reads TGTGCCAGTATTCCGGGACTAGCGGGGCGAAACACCGGGGAGCTGTTTTTT. This codes for CASIPGLAGRNTGELFF. Full variable domain (missing parts from reference TRBV19 and TRBJ2-2): DGGITQSPKYLFRKEGQNVTLSCEQNLNHDAMYWYRQDPGQGLRLIYYSQIVNDFQKGDIAEGYSVSREKKESFPLTVTSAQKNPTAFYLCASIPGLAGRNTGELFFGEGSRLTVL.